This T cell receptor (beta chain) appears in the sequencing data of a study of blood T cell repertoires in COVID-19. The germline gives CDR1 SNHLY, CDR2 FYNNEI. The CDR3 sequence is 13 residues long. J lost 2 bases, V lost 6 bases, and 1 base had no gene match. TCRdb keeps only in-frame clones here, not all; method: immunoSEQ multiplex PCR. The sample includes some 300,000 clones, around 90% of them seen just once. This clonotype originated in a man in his 70s with acute or convalescent COVID-19. The specimen was peripheral blood. The rearrangement uses TRBV2 and TRBJ2-7; 10 nucleotides align to TRBD1. For the CDR3, the DNA is TGTGCCAGCAGCGGACAGGGGGCCTACGAGCAGTACTTC. Protein product: CASSGQGAYEQYF. Combining the CDR3 with reference TRBV2 and TRBJ2-7 gives the whole variable domain EPEVTQTPSHQVTQMGQEVILRCVPISNHLYFYWYRQILGQKVEFLVSFYNNEISEKSEIFDDQFSVERPDGSNFTLKIRSTKLEDSAMYFCASSGQGAYEQYFGPGTRLTVT.